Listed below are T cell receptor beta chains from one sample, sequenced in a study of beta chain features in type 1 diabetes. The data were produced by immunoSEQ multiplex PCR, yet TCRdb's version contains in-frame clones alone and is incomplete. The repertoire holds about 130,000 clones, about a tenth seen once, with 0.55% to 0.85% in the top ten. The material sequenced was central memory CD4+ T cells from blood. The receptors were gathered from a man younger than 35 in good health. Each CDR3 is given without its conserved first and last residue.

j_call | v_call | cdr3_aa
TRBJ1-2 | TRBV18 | ASSPETGGGYGYT
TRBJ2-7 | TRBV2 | ASRAQGGPYEQY
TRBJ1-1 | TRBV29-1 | SVRGQGNTEAF
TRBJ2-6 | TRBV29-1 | SVDGESGANVLT
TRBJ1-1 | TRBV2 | ASSYRGGTEAF
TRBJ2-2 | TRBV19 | ARPAKSPGQGFTGELF
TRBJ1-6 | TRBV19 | ASSTGYYNSPLH
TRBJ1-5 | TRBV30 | AWSEPGHLMTQH
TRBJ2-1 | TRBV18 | ASSSTGLAGGSENEQF
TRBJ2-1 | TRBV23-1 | ASSQVKSEQF